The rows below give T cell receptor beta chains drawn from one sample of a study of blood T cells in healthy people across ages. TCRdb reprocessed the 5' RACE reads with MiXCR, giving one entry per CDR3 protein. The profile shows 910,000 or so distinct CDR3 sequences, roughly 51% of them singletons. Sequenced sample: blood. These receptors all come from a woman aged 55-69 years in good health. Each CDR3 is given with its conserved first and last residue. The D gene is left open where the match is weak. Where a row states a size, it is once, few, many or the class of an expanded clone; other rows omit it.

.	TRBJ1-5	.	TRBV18	TGTGCCAGCTCTCACGCGGGGGCAGCCCAGGAGGCCCAGCATTTT	CASSHAGAAQEAQHF
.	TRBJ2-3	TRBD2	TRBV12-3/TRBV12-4	TGTGCCAGCAGCGGACTAGCGGGAAGACACACAGATACGCAGTATTTT	CASSGLAGRHTDTQYF
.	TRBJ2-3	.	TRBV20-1	TGCAGTGCTCCCCTCCCGGGACTCGATACGCAGTATTTT	CSAPLPGLDTQYF
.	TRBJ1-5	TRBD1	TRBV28	TGTGCCAGCAGCCCCGGGACAGGGCCGACTCAGCCCCAGCATTTT	CASSPGTGPTQPQHF
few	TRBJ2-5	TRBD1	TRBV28	TGTGCCAGCAGCGAACGACAGGGATTGCAAGAGACCCAGTACTTC	CASSERQGLQETQYF
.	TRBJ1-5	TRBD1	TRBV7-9	TGTGCCAGCAGCTTGGCGCCGACAGGGTCCAATCAGCCCCAGCATTTT	CASSLAPTGSNQPQHF
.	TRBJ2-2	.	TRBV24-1	TGTGCCACCAGTGATTTGAACAGGGCCGGCGGGGAGCTGTTTTTT	CATSDLNRAGGELFF
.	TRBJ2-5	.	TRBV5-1	TGCGCCAGCAGCTTGGTGGACACGACTCTTGGGGAGCAGTACTTC	CASSLVDTTLGEQYF
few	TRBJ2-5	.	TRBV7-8	TGTGCCAGCAGCAAGATCAGGGTTGGTGAGACCCAGTACTTC	CASSKIRVGETQYF
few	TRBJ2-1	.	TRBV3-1	TGTGCCAGCAGCCGCGTTTCCTATGAGCAGTTCTTC	CASSRVSYEQFF
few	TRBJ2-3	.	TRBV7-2	TGTGCCAGCAGCTTCCGGCGGCGAGGGGGAGATACGCAGTATTTT	CASSFRRRGGDTQYF
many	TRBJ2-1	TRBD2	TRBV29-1	TGCAGCGTGGGGACTAGCGTTTACAATGAGCAGTTCTTC	CSVGTSVYNEQFF
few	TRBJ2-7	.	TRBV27	TGTGCCAGCAGTTCCTGGCCCACCGGGACAACCTACGAGCAGTACTTC	CASSSWPTGTTYEQYF
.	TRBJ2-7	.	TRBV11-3	TGTGCCAGCAGCGACAGGCGGGCTAGCTCCTACGAGCAGTACTTC	CASSDRRASSYEQYF
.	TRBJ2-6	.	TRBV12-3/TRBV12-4	TGTGCCAGCAGCCCTCGGGACATTGGGGCCAACGTCCTGACTTTC	CASSPRDIGANVLTF
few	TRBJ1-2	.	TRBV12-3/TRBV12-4	TGTGCCAGCAGTTTTTCAGGGGAGTATGGCTACACCTTC	CASSFSGEYGYTF
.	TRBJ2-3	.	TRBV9	TGTGCCAGCAGCGGGATCCCAAGCACAGATACGCAGTATTTT	CASSGIPSTDTQYF
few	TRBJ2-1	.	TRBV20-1	TGCAGTGCTAGAGCCCTGACAGTCTACAATGAGCAGTTCTTC	CSARALTVYNEQFF
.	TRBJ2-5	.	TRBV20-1	TGCAGTGCTAGAGTAGGAGGGCGTTGGATGGAAGAGACCCAGTACTTC	CSARVGGRWMEETQYF
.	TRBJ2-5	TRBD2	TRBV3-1	TGTGCCAGCAGCCAAGGGACTAGCGGGAGCGGTCAAGAGACCCAGTACTTC	CASSQGTSGSGQETQYF
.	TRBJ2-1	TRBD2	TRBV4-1	TGCGCCAGCAGCCAGGCGATAGGGACTAGCGGGAGGGTTGAGCAGTTCTTC	CASSQAIGTSGRVEQFF
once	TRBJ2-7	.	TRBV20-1	TGCAGTGCTAGGGACGACGGGTACGAGCAGTACTTC	CSARDDGYEQYF
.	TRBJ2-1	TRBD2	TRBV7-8	TGTGCCAGCAGCGGGCGGGAGGTCATATCTTTGTACAATGAGCAGTTCTTC	CASSGREVISLYNEQFF
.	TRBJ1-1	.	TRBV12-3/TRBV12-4	TGTGCCAGCAGTTCAGAAAGGGGTTGGGGCACTGAAGCTTTCTTT	CASSSERGWGTEAFF
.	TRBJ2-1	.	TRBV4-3	TGCGCCAGCAGCTACGGGACCCAGAATTCTTATGAGCAGTTCTTC	CASSYGTQNSYEQFF
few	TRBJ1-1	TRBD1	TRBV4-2	TGTGCCAGCAGCCAACCCAGGGGGCGCGGTGAAGCTTTCTTT	CASSQPRGRGEAFF